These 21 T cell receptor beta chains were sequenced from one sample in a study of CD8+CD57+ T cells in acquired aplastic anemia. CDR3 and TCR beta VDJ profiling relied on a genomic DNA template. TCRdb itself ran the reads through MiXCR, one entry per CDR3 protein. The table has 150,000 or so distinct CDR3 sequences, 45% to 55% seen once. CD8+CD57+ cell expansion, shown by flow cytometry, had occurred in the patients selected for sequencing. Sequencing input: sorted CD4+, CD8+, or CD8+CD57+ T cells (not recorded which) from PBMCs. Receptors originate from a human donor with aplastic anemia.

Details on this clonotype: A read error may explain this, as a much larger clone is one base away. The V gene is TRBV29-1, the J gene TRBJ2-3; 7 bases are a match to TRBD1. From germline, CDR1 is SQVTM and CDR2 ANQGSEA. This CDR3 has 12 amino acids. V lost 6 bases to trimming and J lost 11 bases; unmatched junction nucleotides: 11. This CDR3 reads CSVGQHTGRQYF. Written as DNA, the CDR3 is TGCAGCGTGGGACAGCACACAGGTAGGCAGTATTTT.

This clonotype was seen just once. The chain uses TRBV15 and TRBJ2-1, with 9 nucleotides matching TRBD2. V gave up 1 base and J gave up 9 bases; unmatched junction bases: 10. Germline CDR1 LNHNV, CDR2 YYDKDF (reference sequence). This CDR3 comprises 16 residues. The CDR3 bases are TGTGCCACCAGCAGAGCCCCAGGCGGGAGGGAGAGTGAGCAGTTCTTC. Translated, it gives CATSRAPGGRESEQFF. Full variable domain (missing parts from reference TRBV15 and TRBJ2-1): DAMVIQNPRYQVTQFGKPVTLSCSQTLNHNVMYWYQQKSSQAPKLLFHYYDKDFNNEADTPDNFQSRRPNTSFCFLDIRSPGLGDTAMYLCATSRAPGGRESEQFFGPGTRLTVL.

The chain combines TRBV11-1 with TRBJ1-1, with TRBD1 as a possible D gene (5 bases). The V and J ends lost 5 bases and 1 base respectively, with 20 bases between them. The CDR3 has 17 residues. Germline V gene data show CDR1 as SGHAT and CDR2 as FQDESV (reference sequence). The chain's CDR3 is CASSRDLGRGPNTEAFF. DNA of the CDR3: TGTGCCAGCAGCCGGGATTTGGGGCGCGGACCGAACACTGAAGCTTTCTTT.

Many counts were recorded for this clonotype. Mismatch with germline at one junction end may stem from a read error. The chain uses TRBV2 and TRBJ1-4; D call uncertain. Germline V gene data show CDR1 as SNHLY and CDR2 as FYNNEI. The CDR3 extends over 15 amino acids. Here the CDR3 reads CASSRSSLSNEELFF. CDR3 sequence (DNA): TGTGCCAGCAGTCGTTCCTCTCTCTCTAATGAAGAACTGTTTTTT.

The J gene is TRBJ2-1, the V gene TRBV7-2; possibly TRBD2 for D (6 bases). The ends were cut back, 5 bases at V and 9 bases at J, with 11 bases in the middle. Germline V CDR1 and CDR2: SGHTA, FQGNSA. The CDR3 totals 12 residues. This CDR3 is CASSQTSSEQFF. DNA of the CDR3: TGTGCCAGCAGCCAGACTAGTTCTGAGCAGTTCTTC.

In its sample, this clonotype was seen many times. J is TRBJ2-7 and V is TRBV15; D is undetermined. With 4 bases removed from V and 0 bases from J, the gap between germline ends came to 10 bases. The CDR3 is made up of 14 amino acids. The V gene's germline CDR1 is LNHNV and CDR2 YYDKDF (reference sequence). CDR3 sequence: CATSKTVSSYEQYF. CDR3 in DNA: TGTGCCACCAGCAAAACAGTGAGCTCCTACGAGCAGTACTTC.

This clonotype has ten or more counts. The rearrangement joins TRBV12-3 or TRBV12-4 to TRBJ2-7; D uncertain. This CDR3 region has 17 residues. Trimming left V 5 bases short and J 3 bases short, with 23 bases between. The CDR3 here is CASSPLLSKTGNYEQYF. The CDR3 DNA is TGTGCCAGCAGTCCCCTGCTCTCAAAGACGGGTAACTACGAGCAGTACTTC.

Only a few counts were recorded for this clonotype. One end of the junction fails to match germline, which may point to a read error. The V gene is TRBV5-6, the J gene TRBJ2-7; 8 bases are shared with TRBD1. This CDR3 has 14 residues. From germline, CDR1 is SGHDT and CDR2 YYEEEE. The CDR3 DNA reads TGTGCCTGCAGCTCGACAGGGGACCCCTACGAGCAGTACTTC. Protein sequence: CACSSTGDPYEQYF. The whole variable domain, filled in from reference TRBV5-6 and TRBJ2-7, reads DAGVTQSPTHLIKTRGQQVTLRCSPKSGHDTVSWYQQALGQGPQFIFQYYEEEERQRGNFPDRFSGHQFPNYSSELNVNALLLGDSALYLCACSSTGDPYEQYFGPGTRLTVT.

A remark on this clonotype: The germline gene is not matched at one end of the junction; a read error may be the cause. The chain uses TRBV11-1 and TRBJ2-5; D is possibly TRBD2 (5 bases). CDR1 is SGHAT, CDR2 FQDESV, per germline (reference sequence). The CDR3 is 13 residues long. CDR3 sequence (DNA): TGTGCCAGCACCTTAAGCGGACAAGAGACCCAGTACTTC. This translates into CASTLSGQETQYF.

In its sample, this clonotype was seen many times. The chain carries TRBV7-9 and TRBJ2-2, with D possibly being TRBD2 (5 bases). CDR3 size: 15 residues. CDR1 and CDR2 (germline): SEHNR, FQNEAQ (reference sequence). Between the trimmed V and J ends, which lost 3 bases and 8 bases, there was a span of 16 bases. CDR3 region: CASSFRDRGMGELFF. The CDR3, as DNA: TGTGCCAGCAGCTTTCGGGATCGTGGGATGGGGGAGCTGTTTTTT. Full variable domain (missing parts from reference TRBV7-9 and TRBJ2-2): DTGVSQNPRHKITKRGQNVTFRCDPISEHNRLYWYRQTLGQGPEFLTYFQNEAQLEKSRLLSDRFSAERPKGSFSTLEIQRTEQGDSAMYLCASSFRDRGMGELFFGEGSRLTVL.

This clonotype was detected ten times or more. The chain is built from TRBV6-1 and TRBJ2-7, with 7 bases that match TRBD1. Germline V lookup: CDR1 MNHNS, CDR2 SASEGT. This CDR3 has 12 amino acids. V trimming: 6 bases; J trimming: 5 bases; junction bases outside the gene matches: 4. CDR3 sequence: CASSPDRDEQYF. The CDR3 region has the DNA TGTGCCAGCAGCCCCGACAGGGACGAGCAGTACTTC.

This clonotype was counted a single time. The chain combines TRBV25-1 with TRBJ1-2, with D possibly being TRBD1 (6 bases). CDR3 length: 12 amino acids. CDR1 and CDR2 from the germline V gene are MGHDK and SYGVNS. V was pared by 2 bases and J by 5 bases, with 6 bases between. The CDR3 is CASSEQGYGYTF. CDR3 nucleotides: TGTGCCAGCAGTGAACAGGGGTATGGCTACACCTTC.

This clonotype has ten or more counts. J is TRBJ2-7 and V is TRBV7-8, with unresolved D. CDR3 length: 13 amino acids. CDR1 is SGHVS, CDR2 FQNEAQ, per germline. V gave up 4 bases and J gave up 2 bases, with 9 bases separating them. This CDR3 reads CASSSVSAYEQYF. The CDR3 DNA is TGTGCCAGCAGCTCCGTCAGCGCCTACGAGCAGTACTTC.

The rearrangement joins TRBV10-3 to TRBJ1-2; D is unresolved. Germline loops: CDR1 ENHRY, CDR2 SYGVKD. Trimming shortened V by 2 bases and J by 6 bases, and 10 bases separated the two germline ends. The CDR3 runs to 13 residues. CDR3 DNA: TGTGCCATCAGTGAGGCCAGCCTGGATGGCTACACCTTC. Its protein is CAISEASLDGYTF.

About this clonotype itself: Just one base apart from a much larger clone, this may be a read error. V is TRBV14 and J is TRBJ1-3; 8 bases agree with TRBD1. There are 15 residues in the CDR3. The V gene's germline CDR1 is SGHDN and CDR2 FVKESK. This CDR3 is CASGQTGAHGNTIYF. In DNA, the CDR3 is TGTGCCAGCGGCCAGACAGGGGCTCATGGAAACACCATATATTTT.

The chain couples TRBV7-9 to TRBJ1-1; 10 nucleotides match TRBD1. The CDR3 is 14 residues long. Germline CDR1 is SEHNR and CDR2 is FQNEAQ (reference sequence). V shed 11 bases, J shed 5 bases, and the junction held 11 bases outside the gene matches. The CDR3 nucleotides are TGTGCCGGAATCGACAGGGGGCGATATACTGAAGCTTTCTTT. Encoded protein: CAGIDRGRYTEAFF.

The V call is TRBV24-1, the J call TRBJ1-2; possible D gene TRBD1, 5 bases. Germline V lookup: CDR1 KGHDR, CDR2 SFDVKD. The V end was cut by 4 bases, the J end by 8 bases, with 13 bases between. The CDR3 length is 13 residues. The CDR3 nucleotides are TGTGCCACCAGTGACAGGGATCGGAGGGGCTACACCTTC. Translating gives CATSDRDRRGYTF.

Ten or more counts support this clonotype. CDR3 in DNA: TGCGCCAGCAGCTCCCCGACCAGACGAGGTTATGGCTACACCTTC. Protein product: CASSSPTRRGYGYTF. V usage is TRBV4-1 and J usage is TRBJ1-2; no reliable D call. Germline CDR1 reads MGHRA; CDR2 reads YSYEKL. This CDR3 contains 15 residues. V was shortened by 5 bases and J by 5 bases, with 18 bases between the two germline ends.

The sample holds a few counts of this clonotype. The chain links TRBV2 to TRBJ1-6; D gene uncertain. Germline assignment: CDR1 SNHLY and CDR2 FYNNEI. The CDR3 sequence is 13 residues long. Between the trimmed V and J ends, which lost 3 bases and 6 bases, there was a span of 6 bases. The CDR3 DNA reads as TGTGCCAGCAGTGACGAGAGTAATTCACCCCTCCACTTT. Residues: CASSDESNSPLHF.

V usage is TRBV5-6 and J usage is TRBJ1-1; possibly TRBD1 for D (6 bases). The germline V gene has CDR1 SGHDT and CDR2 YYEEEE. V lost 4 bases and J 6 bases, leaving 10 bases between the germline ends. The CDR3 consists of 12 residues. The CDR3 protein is CASSPEGAEAFF. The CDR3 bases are TGTGCCAGCAGCCCGGAGGGGGCTGAAGCTTTCTTT.

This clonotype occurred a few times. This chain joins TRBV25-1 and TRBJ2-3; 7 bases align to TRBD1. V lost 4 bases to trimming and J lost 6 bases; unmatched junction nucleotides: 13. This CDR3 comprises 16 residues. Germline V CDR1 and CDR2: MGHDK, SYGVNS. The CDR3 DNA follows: TGTGCCAGCAGTGGAAGGGGTGGCAGGGGGTCGGATACGCAGTATTTT. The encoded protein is CASSGRGGRGSDTQYF.